The next 21 T cell receptor beta chains were all read from a single sample in a study of blood T cell repertoires in COVID-19. The method was immunoSEQ multiplex PCR; TCRdb's version includes in-frame clones alone and lacks a portion of them. This sample carries a few hundred thousand clones, 81% of them seen once, and the ten largest clones take nearly 9.5%. Sequenced input: PBMCs or T cells enriched from blood (not recorded which). These receptors all come from a man between 40 and 49 years old who had recovered from COVID-19.

The chain links TRBV4-1 to TRBJ1-1, with TRBD1 matching over 8 bases. Germline assignment: CDR1 MGHRA and CDR2 YSYEKL. V lost 4 bases and J lost 7; bases outside the gene matches: 11. The length of the CDR3 is 15 residues. CDR3 protein: CASSRATGERGEAFF. Written as DNA, the CDR3 is TGCGCCAGCAGCCGAGCGACAGGGGAGCGGGGTGAAGCTTTCTTT.

The V call is TRBV2, the J call TRBJ2-1; tentative D call: TRBD2 (5 bases). V was clipped by 8 bases and J by 4 bases, with 15 bases between them. The germline gives CDR1 SNHLY, CDR2 FYNNEI. This CDR3 comprises 14 residues. The CDR3 DNA reads as TGTGCCAGCCTGAGGGCCGTTCGATACAATGAGCAGTTCTTC. It encodes CASLRAVRYNEQFF.

The chain employs TRBV5-5 and TRBJ1-3; 9 bases fit TRBD1. Germline V gene data show CDR1 as SGHKS and CDR2 as YYEKEE (reference sequence). The V segment lost 4 bases and the J segment 4 bases; nucleotides outside the gene matches: 3. The CDR3 contains 14 residues. For the CDR3, the DNA is TGTGCCAGCAGCCAAGGGACAGGGGGAAACACCATATATTTT. It encodes CASSQGTGGNTIYF.

The V call is TRBV12-3 or TRBV12-4, the J call TRBJ2-5; no reliable D call. The CDR3 contains 13 residues. Trimming removed 6 bases from V and 5 bases from J, with 13 bases in between. The CDR3 DNA is TGTGCCAGCAGCAAGAATCTCAGGGAGACCCAGTACTTC. It yields the protein CASSKNLRETQYF.

The V call is TRBV7-2, the J call TRBJ2-6, with D unresolved. The germline V gene encodes CDR1 SGHTA and CDR2 FQGNSA. Trimming took off 2 bases at V and 1 base at J, with 6 bases between the two ends. The CDR3 spans 15 residues. Written as DNA, the CDR3 is TGTGCCAGCAGCTTAAGAGGATCTGGGGCCAACGTCCTGACTTTC. It encodes CASSLRGSGANVLTF.

This chain joins TRBV18 and TRBJ1-3; TRBD1 aligns across 8 bases. The length of the CDR3 is 19 residues. J lost 6 bases, V lost 3 bases, and 19 bases had no gene match. The germline V gene encodes CDR1 KGHSH and CDR2 LQKENI. CDR3 loop: CASSPLPDRVIYSANTIYF. The CDR3, as DNA: TGTGCCAGCTCACCGCTCCCGGACAGGGTCATTTACTCAGCAAACACCATATATTTT. The complete variable domain, with remaining parts taken from reference TRBV18 and TRBJ1-3, reads NAGVMQNPRHLVRRRGQEARLRCSPMKGHSHVYWYRQLPEEGLKFMVYLQKENIIDESGMPKERFSAEFPKEGPSILRIQQVVRGDSAAYFCASSPLPDRVIYSANTIYFGEGSWLTVV.

The rearrangement uses TRBV3-1 (or the pseudogene TRBV3-2) and TRBJ1-4, with TRBD1 matching 9 bases. The germline V gene encodes CDR1 LGHDT and CDR2 YNNKEL (reference sequence). The ends lost 6 bases at V and 8 bases at J; junction bases unmatched: 10. The CDR3 extends over 15 amino acids. The CDR3 coding sequence is TGTGCCAGCAGGGGAACAGGGGGCGACGGGGAAAAACTGTTTTTT. Translating gives CASRGTGGDGEKLFF.

This rearrangement joins TRBV24-1 to TRBJ1-2, with 7 bases fitting TRBD1. The germline V gene encodes CDR1 KGHDR and CDR2 SFDVKD. V dropped 4 bases and J dropped 2; count of bases not matched to a gene: 9. The CDR3 consists of 16 residues. The CDR3 sequence: CATSDPRQGLNYGYTF. CDR3 coding DNA: TGTGCCACCAGTGACCCCCGACAGGGTTTAAACTATGGCTACACCTTC.

The genes are TRBV18 and TRBJ1-1; D is undetermined. The germline CDR1 and CDR2 sequences are KGHSH and LQKENI. CDR3 length equals 15 residues. Trimming removed 2 bases from V and 4 bases from J, with 14 bases in between. In nucleotides, the CDR3 is TGTGCCAGCTCACCAGGTGCTGAGGGTTCCACTGAAGCTTTCTTT. This translates into CASSPGAEGSTEAFF.

The genes are TRBV2 and TRBJ2-7; weak D call: TRBD2 (5 bases). The germline V gene has CDR1 SNHLY and CDR2 FYNNEI. This CDR3 is built from 12 residues. The germline V and J ends were trimmed by 6 bases and 6 bases, with 12 bases remaining between them. The CDR3 DNA reads TGTGCCAGCAGGGATGAGACTACCGAGCAGTACTTC. It encodes CASRDETTEQYF.

This chain uses TRBV5-6 with TRBJ1-2; 7 bases agree with TRBD1. This CDR3 spans 15 amino acids. The germline gives CDR1 SGHDT, CDR2 YYEEEE. After removal of 4 bases from V and 4 bases from J, the junction contained 10 bases not matched to a gene. The DNA of the CDR3 is TGTGCCAGCAGCCTGGGGACAGTCCTACTCTATGGCTACACCTTC. Amino acids: CASSLGTVLLYGYTF.

The chain employs TRBV19 and TRBJ1-1, with 8 bases that match TRBD1. Trimming took 7 bases from V and 3 from J; bases not matched to a gene: 4. The germline V gene has CDR1 LNHDA and CDR2 SQIVND (reference sequence). This CDR3 has 13 amino acids. CDR3 protein: CASTGQGYTEAFF. The CDR3, as DNA: TGTGCCAGTACCGGACAGGGTTACACTGAAGCTTTCTTT.

This clone occurred a few times. The V call is TRBV5-1, the J call TRBJ2-1; TRBD1 aligns across 11 bases. The J segment lost 8 bases and the V segment lost 3 bases, leaving 10 bases of the junction unmatched. CDR1 is SGHRS, CDR2 YFSETQ, per germline. The CDR3 is 16 amino acids. The DNA of the CDR3 is TGCGCCAGCAGCTCGAAAGGGACAGGGGGTTGGGATGAGCAGTTCTTC. It is translated as CASSSKGTGGWDEQFF.

This clone was counted at least ten times. V is TRBV11-1 and J is TRBJ2-5; 9 positions agree with TRBD2. The CDR3 consists of 13 residues. After removal of 5 bases from V and 6 bases from J, the junction contained 4 bases not matched to a gene. Germline assignment: CDR1 SGHAT and CDR2 FQDESV (reference sequence). CDR3: CASSLGLAKTQYF. CDR3 coding DNA: TGTGCCAGCAGCCTAGGACTAGCGAAGACCCAGTACTTC.

This clone is a singleton in its sample. The rearrangement links TRBV24-1 to TRBJ1-4; TRBD1 matches at 7 bases. CDR1 is KGHDR, CDR2 SFDVKD, per germline. After removal of 7 bases from V and 5 bases from J, the junction contained 6 bases not matched to a gene. CDR3 length: 14 residues. CDR3 sequence: CATSEQGSNEKLFF. The CDR3 DNA is TGTGCCACCAGCGAACAGGGGTCGAATGAAAAACTGTTTTTT.

CDR3 protein: CASSLGWDTDQETQYF. In DNA form, the CDR3 reads TGTGCCAGCAGCTTAGGTTGGGACACTGACCAAGAGACCCAGTACTTC. The chain combines TRBV7-9 with TRBJ2-5; possibly TRBD1 for D (6 bases). From germline, CDR1 is SEHNR and CDR2 FQNEAQ (reference sequence). There are 16 residues in the CDR3. Trimming shortened V by 1 base and J by 0 bases, and 12 bases separated the two germline ends.

The J gene is TRBJ1-2, the V gene TRBV19; D remains ambiguous. CDR3 length: 11 amino acids. Germline V CDR1 and CDR2: LNHDA, SQIVND (reference sequence). Trimming stripped 9 bases from V and 5 bases from J, with 10 bases between. The CDR3 loop reads CASGEQYGYTF. The CDR3, as DNA: TGTGCCAGCGGAGAGCAGTATGGCTACACCTTC.

CDR3 amino acids: CASMDSFFDTQYF. In nucleotides, the CDR3 is TGTGCCAGTATGGACTCTTTTTTCGATACGCAGTATTTT. This chain joins TRBV19 and TRBJ2-3, with D perhaps matching TRBD2 (5 bases). Trimming took 7 bases from V and 6 from J, leaving 14 bases between them. In germline, CDR1 is LNHDA, CDR2 SQIVND (reference sequence). The CDR3 is made up of 13 amino acids. Looking up the rest from reference TRBV19 and TRBJ2-3 gives the full variable domain: DGGITQSPKYLFRKEGQNVTLSCEQNLNHDAMYWYRQDPGQGLRLIYYSQIVNDFQKGDIAEGYSVSREKKESFPLTVTSAQKNPTAFYLCASMDSFFDTQYFGPGTRLTVL.

The chain couples TRBV4-1 to TRBJ2-2; 11 bases fit TRBD2. This CDR3 contains 16 residues. V gave up 4 bases and J gave up 3 bases; unmatched junction bases: 4. Germline CDR1 is MGHRA and CDR2 is YSYEKL. The CDR3 region is CASSPTSGRDTGELFF. The CDR3 bases are TGCGCCAGCAGCCCCACTAGCGGGAGAGACACCGGGGAGCTGTTTTTT.

The chain combines TRBV7-2 with TRBJ1-5; D might be TRBD1 (5 bases). V was trimmed by 5 bases and J by 1 base, leaving 12 bases between them. Germline lookup yields CDR1 SGHTA and CDR2 FQGNSA. This CDR3 is 15 amino acids long. The CDR3 DNA follows: TGTGCCAGCAGCCCTGACAGTTTGAGCAATCAGCCCCAGCATTTT. Protein product: CASSPDSLSNQPQHF.

This sequence joins TRBV11-2 and TRBJ2-1; possibly TRBD2 for D (5 bases). Germline loops: CDR1 SGHAT, CDR2 FQNNGV. Trimming cost V 5 bases and J 7 bases, with 15 bases left between them. The CDR3 has 14 residues. CDR3 sequence: CASSPPTSLNEQFF. CDR3 DNA sequence: TGTGCCAGCAGCCCCCCCACTAGTCTGAATGAGCAGTTCTTC.